Below, one T cell receptor beta chain is given with its context. CDR3 length: 16 amino acids. V trimming: 1 base; J trimming: 8 bases; junction bases outside the gene matches: 11. Per the germline V gene, CDR1 is LGHDT and CDR2 is YNNKEL (reference sequence). The data were obtained in a study of blood T cell repertoires in COVID-19. Turning to the study itself: The United States, Italy and Spain provided the acute and convalescent COVID-19 samples. From T cells, B-cell-depleted T cells, or PBMCs came the material, which was cDNA or gDNA.

Source study methods: Amplification from reference gene primers served as the basis for estimated nucleated cell counts. Method: immunoSEQ multiplex PCR; TCRdb's copy keeps in-frame clones and lacks some. Clone size and V and J calls were adopted from that table, with D and trimming inferred from the DNA. This sample has approximately 260,000 clones, with about 86% found just once. This chain connects TRBV3-1 (or the pseudogene TRBV3-2) to TRBJ1-2; TRBD1 matches 9 bases. Sequencing used peripheral blood. The TCR originated in a woman older than 75 with acute or convalescent COVID-19. The CDR3 nucleotides read TGTGCCAGCAGCCAAGGCGGGACAGGGCGTCGGATGGGCTACACCTTC. Its protein product is CASSQGGTGRRMGYTF.